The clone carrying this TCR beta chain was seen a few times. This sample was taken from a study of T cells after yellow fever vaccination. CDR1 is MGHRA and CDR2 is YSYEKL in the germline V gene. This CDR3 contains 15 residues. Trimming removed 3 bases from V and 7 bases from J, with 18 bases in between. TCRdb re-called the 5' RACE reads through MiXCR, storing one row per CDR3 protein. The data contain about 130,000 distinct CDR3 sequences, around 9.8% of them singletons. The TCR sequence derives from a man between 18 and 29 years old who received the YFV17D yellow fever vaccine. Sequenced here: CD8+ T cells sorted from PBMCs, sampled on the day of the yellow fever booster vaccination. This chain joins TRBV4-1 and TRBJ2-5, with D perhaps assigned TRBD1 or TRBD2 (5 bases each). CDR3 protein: CASSQTDWGIVTQYF. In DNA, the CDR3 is TGCGCCAGCAGCCAGACCGACTGGGGGATAGTGACCCAGTACTTC.